The source of this T cell receptor (beta chain) is a study of shared clonotypes between healthy human individuals. Across the whole study: There were three CD4 naive, three CD4 memory, two CD8 naive and one CD8 memory plates per donor.

Study results and limitations: Clonotype sharing among donors was expected to depend on sequencing depth.

Splitting of CD4+ cells produced CD45RA+ naive and CD45RA-negative memory subsets. Germline CDR1 and CDR2: SGHRS and YFSETQ. V gave up 4 bases and J gave up 1 base; unmatched junction bases: 3. CDR3 size: 14 residues. Produced via immunoSEQ multiplex PCR; TCRdb's table is partial and in-frame only. The sample includes about 2.3 million clones, 85% to 95% of them seen just once. With regard to this clone: What it recognizes is unknown. Other DNA sequences in the same sample also yield this CDR3.

This TCR came from a man younger than 35 in good health. Some clones in this sample may be carry-over from other donors' samples. This chain links TRBV5-1 with TRBJ1-1; 8 bases align to TRBD1. The sequencing input was naive CD4+ T cells from PBMCs. This sample's subset: CD45RA+ positively selected. CDR3 DNA sequence: TGCGCCAGCAGCCTCGGGACAGGGAACACTGAAGCTTTCTTT. Amino acids: CASSLGTGNTEAFF.